One sample yielded the 31 T cell receptor beta chains listed below, sequenced in a study of cytomegalovirus exposure and HLA in healthy donors. PCR was performed using 60 Vbeta and 13 Jbeta primers. The table came from immunoSEQ multiplex PCR; TCRdb's copy has only in-frame clones and leaves some out. In the table there are about 130,000 clones, roughly 80% of which are singletons. The sample taken for sequencing was PBMCs. Receptors originate from a boy between 5 and 17 years old in good health and CMV-seronegative.

The chain carries TRBV4-2 and TRBJ1-2, with D perhaps matching TRBD1 (6 bases). V lost 2 bases and J 4 bases, leaving 17 bases between the germline ends. CDR1 and CDR2 (germline): LGHNA, YNFKEQ. This CDR3 comprises 16 residues. This chain's CDR3 is CASSQSNREPGYGYTF. The CDR3 DNA sequence: TGTGCCAGCAGCCAATCCAACAGGGAGCCCGGCTATGGCTACACCTTC.

This chain links TRBV7-2 with TRBJ2-7; TRBD2 aligns across 8 bases. CDR3 length equals 15 residues. V trimming: 3 bases; J trimming: 4 bases; junction bases outside the gene matches: 8. Germline lookup yields CDR1 SGHTA and CDR2 FQGNSA. In DNA form, the CDR3 reads TGTGCCAGCAGCTTGGGCGGAGCGGGAGAGTACGAGCAGTACTTC. Translation gives CASSLGGAGEYEQYF.

The chain couples TRBV5-6 to TRBJ2-2, with TRBD1 identical over 8 bases. Germline V gene sequence: CDR1 SGHDT, CDR2 YYEEEE. With 4 bases clipped from V and 4 bases from J, the junction kept 9 bases outside the gene matches. The CDR3 spans 16 residues. The CDR3 nucleotides are TGTGCCAGCAGCCGATCTAGGACAGGGCCCACCGGGGAGCTGTTTTTT. Encoded protein: CASSRSRTGPTGELFF. Full variable domain (rest looked up from reference TRBV5-6 and TRBJ2-2): DAGVTQSPTHLIKTRGQQVTLRCSPKSGHDTVSWYQQALGQGPQFIFQYYEEEERQRGNFPDRFSGHQFPNYSSELNVNALLLGDSALYLCASSRSRTGPTGELFFGEGSRLTVL.

J is TRBJ2-7 and V is TRBV6-6; D is ambiguous. The V gene's germline CDR1 is MNHNY and CDR2 SVGAGI (reference sequence). V lost 2 bases and J 5 bases, leaving 4 bases between the germline ends. This CDR3 is built from 11 residues. The CDR3 DNA reads as TGTGCCAGCAGTTACCGAGACGAGCAGTACTTC. Protein sequence: CASSYRDEQYF.

This clone showed up just once. This chain joins TRBV21-1 and TRBJ2-1; TRBD2 was called by the table and not checked on the DNA. TRBV21-1 is a pseudogene. The CDR3 runs 16 residues. This chain's CDR3 is CASSKELSGRNNEQFF. In DNA, the CDR3 is TGTGCCAGCAGCAAAGAGCTCAGCGGGCGAAACAATGAGCAGTTCTTC.

This chain links TRBV7-3 with TRBJ2-2; 10 bases fit TRBD2. The germline V gene encodes CDR1 SGHTA and CDR2 FQGTGA. Losses at the gene ends were 3 bases for V and 7 bases for J; bases not matched to a gene: 2. The CDR3 contains 14 residues. In DNA, the CDR3 is TGTGCCAGCAGCTTGTCTAGCGGGGGCGGGGAGCTGTTTTTT. This codes for CASSLSSGGGELFF.

V and J are TRBV27 and TRBJ1-5; 8 bases agree with TRBD1. The J segment lost 5 bases and the V segment lost 1 base, leaving 4 bases of the junction unmatched. The CDR3 length is 15 residues. Germline CDR1 reads MNHEY; CDR2 reads SMNVEV (reference sequence). The CDR3 bases are TGTGCCAGCAGTTTATATTCAGGGGGCCATCAGCCCCAGCATTTT. Translated: CASSLYSGGHQPQHF.

This rearrangement joins TRBV10-3 to TRBJ1-1; 7 nucleotides line up with TRBD1. Trimming cost V 5 bases and J 3 bases; bases outside gene matches: 3. The germline gives CDR1 ENHRY, CDR2 SYGVKD. The CDR3 sequence is 13 residues long. CDR3 sequence reads: CAISSQGDTEAFF. Written as DNA, the CDR3 is TGTGCCATCAGTAGTCAGGGGGACACTGAAGCTTTCTTT.

This rearrangement joins TRBV5-1 to TRBJ2-1; possibly TRBD2 for D (5 bases). Germline V gene lookup returns CDR1 SGHRS and CDR2 YFSETQ. This CDR3 has 16 residues. V lost 0 bases to trimming and J lost 4 bases, with 14 bases between them. CDR3 amino acids: CASSLVGSEIYNEQFF. The CDR3 region has the DNA TGCGCCAGCAGCTTGGTAGGTAGCGAGATATACAATGAGCAGTTCTTC. Together with reference TRBV5-1 and TRBJ2-1, the CDR3 gives the full variable domain: KAGVTQTPRYLIKTRGQQVTLSCSPISGHRSVSWYQQTPGQGLQFLFEYFSETQRNKGNFPGRFSGRQFSNSRSEMNVSTLELGDSALYLCASSLVGSEIYNEQFFGPGTRLTVL.

This chain connects TRBV5-1 to TRBJ2-3; possible D gene TRBD1, 6 bases. The CDR3 covers 12 residues. The V and J ends lost 6 bases and 6 bases respectively, with 11 bases between them. Germline V lookup: CDR1 SGHRS, CDR2 YFSETQ. Here the CDR3 DNA reads TGCGCCAGCACCTTTAGGGGGGATACGCAGTATTTT. Its translation is CASTFRGDTQYF.

This chain connects TRBV6-7 to TRBJ1-4; D possibly corresponds to TRBD1 (6 bases). TRBV6-7 is given ORF status, its function remaining uncertain. Trimming shortened V by 2 bases and J by 8 bases, and 15 bases separated the two germline ends. The CDR3 covers 15 residues. The CDR3 coding sequence is TGTGCCAGCAGTTACGGGGGGGCGCGGGAGGAAAAACTGTTTTTT. Its translation is CASSYGGAREEKLFF.

The chain joins TRBV5-1 to TRBJ2-3, with TRBD2 matching over 10 bases. Per the germline V gene, CDR1 is SGHRS and CDR2 is YFSETQ. V lost 2 bases, J lost 2 bases, and 5 bases stayed unmatched. The CDR3 has 16 amino acids. The CDR3 sequence is CASSLRAGGSTDTQYF. For the CDR3, the DNA is TGCGCCAGCAGCTTAAGAGCGGGAGGGTCCACAGATACGCAGTATTTT.

The chain employs TRBV5-1 and TRBJ1-1, with D unclear. The germline V gene has CDR1 SGHRS and CDR2 YFSETQ. V was clipped by 0 bases and J by 4 bases, with 10 bases between them. CDR3 length: 14 residues. The CDR3 is CASSLGRDGTEAFF. CDR3 sequence (DNA): TGCGCCAGCAGCTTGGGCCGCGATGGCACTGAAGCTTTCTTT.

V usage is TRBV29-1 and J usage is TRBJ1-1; no firm D call. The CDR3 loop spans 11 amino acids. Deletions cut 3 bases from V and 3 bases from J, with 5 bases between. The germline gives CDR1 SQVTM, CDR2 ANQGSEA. The CDR3 is CSVEADTEAFF. The DNA for the CDR3 is TGCAGCGTTGAGGCTGACACTGAAGCTTTCTTT.

The rearrangement joins TRBV10-2 to TRBJ1-1, with D possibly TRBD1 on 5 matching bases. This CDR3 is 14 amino acids long. The ends were cut back, 8 bases at V and 1 base at J, with 14 bases in the middle. CDR1 WSHSY and CDR2 SAAADI come from the germline V gene. The CDR3 spells CASSGGRKNTEAFF. CDR3 coding DNA: TGCGCCAGCTCCGGGGGACGGAAGAACACTGAAGCTTTCTTT.

CDR3 coding DNA: TGTGCCAGTAGTATTCTGGGGGCGGTCCCGAACACTGAAGCTTTCTTT. Translating gives CASSILGAVPNTEAFF. The gene calls are TRBV19 and TRBJ1-1; possibly TRBD1 for D (6 bases). The CDR3 loop spans 16 amino acids. CDR1 and CDR2 (germline): LNHDA, SQIVND (reference sequence). With 3 bases removed from V and 1 base from J, the gap between germline ends came to 15 bases.

This chain connects TRBV5-1 to TRBJ2-3, with 8 positions matching TRBD2. With V trimmed by 0 bases and J by 4 bases, 4 bases remained unmatched. The CDR3 totals 15 residues. The V gene's germline CDR1 is SGHRS and CDR2 YFSETQ. The chain's CDR3 is CASSLAREGADTQYF. The CDR3 nucleotides read TGCGCCAGCAGCTTGGCTCGGGAGGGCGCAGATACGCAGTATTTT.

The chain uses TRBV7-6 and TRBJ1-6; D uncertain. V was cut by 1 base and J by 9 bases, with 7 bases left in between. Germline V gives CDR1 SGHVS, CDR2 FNYEAQ. This CDR3 comprises 13 residues. CDR3 region: CASSLVGSSPLHF. CDR3 sequence (DNA): TGTGCCAGCAGCTTAGTGGGGAGTTCACCCCTCCACTTT.

The V gene is TRBV4-3, the J gene TRBJ2-1, with D tentatively TRBD2 (5 bases). This CDR3 comprises 16 residues. Trimming pared 1 base from V and 8 bases from J, leaving 18 bases between. Germline loops: CDR1 LGHNA, CDR2 YSLEER. CDR3 amino acids: CASSQGLSLRPDEQFF. DNA for the CDR3: TGCGCCAGCAGCCAAGGACTAAGCCTCAGGCCGGATGAGCAGTTCTTC.

V usage is TRBV7-2 and J usage is TRBJ2-1; weak D call: TRBD1 (6 bases). CDR1 and CDR2 (germline): SGHTA, FQGNSA. This CDR3 is 15 amino acids long. Trimming shortened V by 5 bases and J by 3 bases, and 14 bases separated the two germline ends. The chain's CDR3 is CASSKTGELYNEQFF. The CDR3 region has the DNA TGTGCCAGCAGCAAGACAGGAGAGCTCTACAATGAGCAGTTCTTC. Filled out from reference TRBV7-2 and TRBJ2-1, the complete variable domain reads GAGVSQSPSNKVTEKGKDVELRCDPISGHTALYWYRQSLGQGLEFLIYFQGNSAPDKSGLPSDRFSAERTGGSVSTLTIQRTQQEDSAVYLCASSKTGELYNEQFFGPGTRLTVL.

In the case of this clone: At one end, the junction sequence differs from germline, possibly due to a read error. The genes are TRBV13 and TRBJ2-1, with 10 bases fitting TRBD2. Germline V gene sequence: CDR1 PRHDT, CDR2 FYEKMQ (reference sequence). The CDR3 covers 17 residues. The CDR3 bases are TGTGCCAGCAGCATAGGGACAGCGGGAGGGCCTAGGAATGAGCAGTTCTTC. Residues: CASSIGTAGGPRNEQFF.

In this sample, this clone turned up a few times. This chain connects TRBV4-2 to TRBJ2-2, with TRBD2 matching over 8 bases. There are 16 residues in the CDR3. The ends lost 4 bases at V and 5 bases at J; junction bases unmatched: 9. Germline values: CDR1 LGHNA, CDR2 YNFKEQ. The CDR3 DNA reads as TGTGCCAGCAGCCGGGATAGTAGCGGGAATACCGGGGAGCTGTTTTTT. Amino acid sequence: CASSRDSSGNTGELFF.

The chain links TRBV5-4 to TRBJ2-3, with 12 bases lining up with TRBD2. V lost 0 bases, J lost 0 bases, and 2 bases stayed unmatched. There are 17 residues in the CDR3. The V gene's germline CDR1 is SGHNT and CDR2 YYREEE (reference sequence). The CDR3, as DNA: TGTGCCAGCAGCTTGGGAGGGACTAGCGGGAGCACAGATACGCAGTATTTT. Translating gives CASSLGGTSGSTDTQYF. The complete variable domain, with remaining parts taken from reference TRBV5-4 and TRBJ2-3, reads ETGVTQSPTHLIKTRGQQVTLRCSSQSGHNTVSWYQQALGQGPQFIFQYYREEENGRGNFPPRFSGLQFPNYSSELNVNALELDDSALYLCASSLGGTSGSTDTQYFGPGTRLTVL.

The chain employs TRBV5-6 and TRBJ2-1; TRBD1 matches at 7 bases. Trimming at V came to 1 base and at J to 7 bases, leaving 8 bases not matched to a gene. The V gene's germline CDR1 is SGHDT and CDR2 YYEEEE. The CDR3 runs to 15 residues. The CDR3 sequence is CASSLSRGRVNEQFF. In nucleotides, the CDR3 is TGTGCCAGCAGCTTGTCAAGGGGGCGCGTGAATGAGCAGTTCTTC.

This clone came up once. The junction shows a germline mismatch at one end, possibly a read error. The gene calls are TRBV6-1 and TRBJ1-2; D is perhaps TRBD1 (6 bases). Germline CDR1 and CDR2: MNHNS and SASEGT. The CDR3 loop spans 13 amino acids. The CDR3 nucleotides read TGTGCCAGCACTCAAGGGGGTGGGGAACCCTCCGCCTTC. Protein sequence: CASTQGGGEPSAF.

DNA of the CDR3: TGTGCCAGCAGCTTCACTAGCGGAGGGCCGGATACGCAGTATTTT. The encoded protein is CASSFTSGGPDTQYF. This chain links TRBV7-9 with TRBJ2-3; 8 nucleotides align to TRBD2. Germline lookup yields CDR1 SEHNR and CDR2 FQNEAQ (reference sequence). The CDR3 has 15 residues. Unmatched junction bases numbered 8, after V lost 3 bases and J lost 6 bases.

This clone was counted once. The chain links TRBV7-2 to TRBJ2-2, with D perhaps matching TRBD2 (6 bases). V was cut by 4 bases and J by 6 bases, with 18 bases left in between. The CDR3 consists of 16 residues. CDR1 SGHTA and CDR2 FQGNSA come from the germline V gene. The CDR3 DNA reads TGTGCCAGCAGCTCCTCCGCAGGGCGGGACGCCGGGGAGCTGTTTTTT. It yields the protein CASSSSAGRDAGELFF. The complete variable domain, with remaining parts taken from reference TRBV7-2 and TRBJ2-2, reads GAGVSQSPSNKVTEKGKDVELRCDPISGHTALYWYRQSLGQGLEFLIYFQGNSAPDKSGLPSDRFSAERTGGSVSTLTIQRTQQEDSAVYLCASSSSAGRDAGELFFGEGSRLTVL.

The chain recombines TRBV4-3 with TRBJ1-1, with D possibly matching TRBD1 (5 bases). Germline CDR1 is LGHNA and CDR2 is YSLEER. There are 16 residues in the CDR3. The V end lost 0 bases, the J end lost 4 bases, and 15 bases lay between the germline ends. The CDR3 nucleotides read TGCGCCAGCAGCCAAGAAGATTGGGGGGGGAGCACTGAAGCTTTCTTT. Its protein product is CASSQEDWGGSTEAFF.

The V call is TRBV6-5, the J call TRBJ1-1, with TRBD1 matching over 7 bases. CDR3 size: 14 residues. The germline V gene has CDR1 MNHEY and CDR2 SVGAGI. V gave up 4 bases and J gave up 0 bases; unmatched junction bases: 2. This CDR3 reads CASSWDSVNTEAFF. DNA of the CDR3: TGTGCCAGCAGTTGGGACAGCGTGAACACTGAAGCTTTCTTT.

V gene TRBV30 combines with J gene TRBJ2-1; D remains unclear. The CDR3 is 13 residues long. Trimming pared 2 bases from V and 0 bases from J, leaving 5 bases between. The germline V gene encodes CDR1 GTSNPN and CDR2 SVGIG (reference sequence). As DNA, the CDR3 is TGTGCCTGGAGTTGGAGCTCCTACAATGAGCAGTTCTTC. Protein: CAWSWSSYNEQFF. Full variable domain (outside the CDR3, taken from reference TRBV30 and TRBJ2-1): SQTIHQWPATLVQPVGSPLSLECTVEGTSNPNLYWYRQAAGRGLQLLFYSVGIGQISSEVPQNLSASRPQDRQFILSSKKLLLSDSGFYLCAWSWSSYNEQFFGPGTRLTVL.

The V and J genes are TRBV2 and TRBJ2-7; 8 bases map to TRBD1. Germline CDR1 is SNHLY and CDR2 is FYNNEI. CDR3 length: 15 amino acids. Germline trimming cut 0 bases from V and 3 bases from J; bases unmatched to any gene: 4. Written as DNA, the CDR3 is TGTGCCAGCAGTGAAGCTCCCGGACAGGGCTACGAGCAGTACTTC. Translated: CASSEAPGQGYEQYF.